This TCR beta chain was found in a study of blood T cell repertoires in COVID-19. About the research overall: Italy, Spain and the United States were the sources of the convalescent and acute COVID-19 samples. In each case, the material was cDNA or gDNA derived from T cells, B-cell-depleted T cells, or PBMCs.

The cohort comprised adults aged about 18 to 90 years residing in approximately 25 US areas. The germline V and J ends were trimmed by 9 bases and 2 bases, with 15 bases remaining between them. CDR1 and CDR2 from the germline V gene are LNHDA and SQIVND (reference sequence). The CDR3 is 14 amino acids. The data were produced by immunoSEQ multiplex PCR, yet TCRdb's version contains in-frame clones alone and is incomplete. The sample carries a few hundred thousand clones, approximately 83% recorded once. This chain uses TRBV19 with TRBJ2-3, with D possibly matching TRBD1 (5 bases). Material: PBMCs or T cells enriched from blood (not recorded which). The origin of this receptor is a woman under 40 who had recovered from COVID-19. In DNA form, the CDR3 reads TGTGCCAGCAGACTCCGACAGATCACAGATACGCAGTATTTT. Its protein is CASRLRQITDTQYF.